Listed below are T cell receptor beta chains from one sample, sequenced in a study of blood T cell repertoires in COVID-19. Data came from immunoSEQ multiplex PCR; TCRdb stores just in-frame clones and leaves some out. The sample contains 470,000 or so clones, about 85% of which appear only once. Material: PBMCs or T cells enriched from blood (not recorded which). Receptors originate from a woman under 30 with acute COVID-19. The CDR3 runs from the conserved cysteine through the conserved F or W. The D gene is left open where the match is weak. Clone size is stated in some rows and not others, as once, few, many or a class when expanded.

TRBJ1-3 | NA | 14 | NA | TRBV9 | TGTGCCAGCAGTTCGACGGGGGCTGGAAACACCATATATTTT | CASSSTGAGNTIYF
TRBJ2-2 | TRBD1 | 14 | NA | TRBV11-2 | TGTGCCAGCAGCGAAAACAGGGGCACCGGGGAGCTGTTTTTT | CASSENRGTGELFF
TRBJ1-2 | NA | 10 | few | TRBV2 | TGTGCCAGCACAGGGTTTGGCTACACCTTC | CASTGFGYTF
TRBJ1-1 | NA | 12 | once | TRBV6-5 | TGTGCCACCGGGGGGCGATTTGCTGAAGCTTTCTTT | CATGGRFAEAFF
TRBJ2-1 | TRBD1 | 15 | NA | TRBV28 | TGTGCCAGCAGTGAGGGGACAGGGGCCTACAATGAGCAGTTCTTC | CASSEGTGAYNEQFF
TRBJ1-5 | NA | 13 | NA | TRBV19 | TGTGCCAGTAGTGTCGACAGCCATCAGCCCCAGCATTTT | CASSVDSHQPQHF
TRBJ2-1 | TRBD2 | 16 | NA | TRBV3-1/TRBV3-2 | TGTGCCAGCAGCTGTGTAGCGGGAGGCCTCTACAATGAGCAGTTCTTC | CASSCVAGGLYNEQFF
TRBJ1-2 | NA | 16 | NA | TRBV28 | TGTGCCAGCACTGATACTACAGGAACGACTAACTATGGCTACACCTTC | CASTDTTGTTNYGYTF
TRBJ1-1 | TRBD1 | 10 | NA | TRBV6-5 | TGTGCCAGTTCACAGGGGGAAGCTTTCTTT | CASSQGEAFF
TRBJ1-1 | TRBD1 | 14 | few | TRBV5-1 | TGCGCCAGCAGCTCCGGGACAGCGATTACTGAAGCTTTCTTT | CASSSGTAITEAFF
TRBJ1-2 | TRBD1 | 15 | NA | TRBV28 | TGTGCCAGCAGTCAGGACAGGGGAAAACAGAATGGCTACACCTTC | CASSQDRGKQNGYTF
TRBJ2-1 | TRBD2 | 19 | NA | TRBV4-3 | TGCGCCAGCAGCCCCGTGGGACTAGCGGGAGGGTCCCTTAAGAATGAGCAGTTCTTC | CASSPVGLAGGSLKNEQFF
TRBJ2-7 | NA | 15 | NA | TRBV7-2 | TGTGCCAGCAGCTCCGGACAGTACGTCGCCTACGAGCAGTACTTC | CASSSGQYVAYEQYF
TRBJ1-1 | NA | 13 | NA | TRBV5-1 | TGCGCCAGCAGCCTTCTAGGTGGTCTGGAAGCTTTCTTT | CASSLLGGLEAFF
TRBJ1-4 | TRBD1 | 15 | NA | TRBV19 | TGTGCCACAAAAGTGACCGGGACAGGGTATGAAAAACTGTTTTTT | CATKVTGTGYEKLFF
TRBJ2-2 | NA | 16 | few | TRBV2 | TGTGCCAGCAGTCGACAGGATCCCTTGAACACCGGGGAGCTGTTTTTT | CASSRQDPLNTGELFF
TRBJ1-4 | NA | 15 | NA | TRBV7-6 | TGTGCCAGCAGCTTAGGGACAGTGATTAATGAAAAACTGTTTTTT | CASSLGTVINEKLFF
TRBJ2-1 | TRBD1 | 15 | NA | TRBV3-1/TRBV3-2 | TGTGCCAGCAGCCAAGGCCTGGACAGGGACAATGAGCAGTTCTTC | CASSQGLDRDNEQFF
TRBJ1-4 | NA | 15 | few | TRBV2 | TGTGCCAGCAGTGAAGGCGCGGGTAGGATCGGAAAACTGTTTTTT | CASSEGAGRIGKLFF
TRBJ1-1 | TRBD1 | 15 | NA | TRBV4-3 | TGCGCCAGCAGCCAATCGGACAGGGGGCTAGTTGAAGCTTTCTTT | CASSQSDRGLVEAFF
TRBJ1-2 | NA | 13 | NA | TRBV6-5 | TGTGCCAGCAGTTCCAGGGGATTTTATGGCTACACCTTC | CASSSRGFYGYTF
TRBJ2-2 | NA | 16 | once | TRBV7-2 | TGTGCCAGCAGTTTCCCGGGACTCCCGAACACCGGGGAGCTGTTTTTT | CASSFPGLPNTGELFF